This TCR beta chain was sequenced for a study of T cell repertoires in cytomegalovirus infection. Study information: The authors relied on CMV epitopes, both recently identified HLA-C-restricted and well-studied HLA-B-restricted. CMV infection and matching HLA type were both indicated by public TCR beta signatures.

J lost 0 bases, V lost 5 bases, and 16 bases had no gene match. Germline V gene sequence: CDR1 SGHVS, CDR2 FNYEAQ. The CDR3 totals 20 residues. Study-wide points: The ex vivo response was dominated by HLA-C-restricted CMV-specific TCR beta clonotypes. Individuals carrying CMV plus the relevant HLA were identified by cumulative frequency of public TCR beta families.

About this clonotype itself: The antigen remains undetermined.

MiXCR, run by TCRdb on the reads, gives a single entry per CDR3 protein. Here the sample spans about a million distinct CDR3 sequences, 30% to 40% being singletons. This chain connects TRBV7-6 to TRBJ1-3, with TRBD1 matching over 10 bases. The sample consisted of cultured CD8+ T cells from PBMCs, taken from culture after CMV antigen stimulation. The sequence was obtained from a human donor in good health (CMV status not recorded). Some clones in this sample may be carry-over from other donors' samples. DNA of the CDR3: TGTGCCAGCAGCCCCTCATTTTTTCGGACAGGGGGAATCTCTGGAAACACCATATATTTT. Its protein is CASSPSFFRTGGISGNTIYF.